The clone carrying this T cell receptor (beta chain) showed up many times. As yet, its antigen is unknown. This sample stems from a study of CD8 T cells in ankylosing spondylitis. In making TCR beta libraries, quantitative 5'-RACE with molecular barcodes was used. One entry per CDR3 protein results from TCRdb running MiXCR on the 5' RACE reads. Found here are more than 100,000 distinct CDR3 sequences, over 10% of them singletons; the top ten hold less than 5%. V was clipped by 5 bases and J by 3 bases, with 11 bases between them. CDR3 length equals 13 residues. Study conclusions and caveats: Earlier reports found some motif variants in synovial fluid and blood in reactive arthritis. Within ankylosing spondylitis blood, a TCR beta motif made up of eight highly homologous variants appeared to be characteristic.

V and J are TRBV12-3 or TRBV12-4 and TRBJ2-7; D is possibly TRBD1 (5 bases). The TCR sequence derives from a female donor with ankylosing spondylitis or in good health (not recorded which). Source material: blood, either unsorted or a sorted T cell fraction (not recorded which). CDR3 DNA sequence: TGTGCCAGCAGTCCGACAGAAGGCTACGAGCAGTACTTC. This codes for CASSPTEGYEQYF.